This is a list of T cell receptor beta chains from one sample in a study of vaccination effects on CD4 cells after COVID-19. For these receptors, no antigen is known. Repertoires were generated with immunoSEQ multiplex PCR, while TCRdb's copy carries only in-frame clones and drops some. The sample holds about 74,000 clones, 60% to 80% seen once. Sample: CD4+ T cells from PBMCs cultured without peptide, taken before COVID-19 vaccination. All receptors derive from a human donor who received a COVID-19 vaccine. CDR3s include the opening cysteine and the closing phenylalanine or tryptophan. The D gene is left open where the match is weak. Clone size is stated in some rows and not others, as once, few, many or a class when expanded.

d_gene,abundance,j_gene,v_gene,CDR3nt,CDR3aa
.,.,TRBJ2-3,TRBV19,TGTGCCAGTACCGATGCCGTACAGGTCCCTAAGTATTTT,CASTDAVQVPKYF
.,.,TRBJ1-5,TRBV7-2,TGTGCCAGCAGTCCCACGATCAATCAGCCCCAGCATTTT,CASSPTINQPQHF
.,.,TRBJ1-5,TRBV7-2,TGTGCCAGCAGCTTAGCTTATACTCAGCCCCAGCATTTT,CASSLAYTQPQHF
TRBD2,.,TRBJ2-1,TRBV5-1,TGCGCCAGCAGCTTGGGGTCCAGCGGGGGGGGCGAAAGTTACAATGAGCAGTTCTTC,CASSLGSSGGGESYNEQFF
TRBD1,.,TRBJ1-4,TRBV20-1,TGCAGTGCTAGTAAGACCGGGACAGCTAATGAAAAACTGTTTTTT,CSASKTGTANEKLFF
.,.,TRBJ2-5,TRBV4-2,TGTGCCAGCAGCCGGAAGGACAAACAAGAGACCCAGTACTTC,CASSRKDKQETQYF
TRBD1,.,TRBJ2-3,TRBV2,TGTGCCAGCAGTGGACAGGGACGGGCAGATACGCAGTATTTT,CASSGQGRADTQYF
.,medium-sized,TRBJ2-1,TRBV7-2,TGTGCCAGCAGCTTAGCGGCTAGCGCCTACAATGAGCAGTTCTTC,CASSLAASAYNEQFF
.,.,TRBJ1-4,TRBV6-5,TGTGCCAGCAGTCTGAACAGGGTTCCTAATGAAAAACTGTTTTTT,CASSLNRVPNEKLFF
.,.,TRBJ1-1,TRBV19,TGTGCCAGTAGTATGGCAGGGGACACTGAAGCTTTCTTT,CASSMAGDTEAFF
TRBD2,.,TRBJ2-5,TRBV30,TGTGCCTGGACAGGGGCGCGGGGGGGCTTCCAAGAGACCCAGTACTTC,CAWTGARGGFQETQYF
TRBD2,.,TRBJ2-3,TRBV6-2/TRBV6-3,TGTGCCAGCAGTTATCCCCCCGGACTAGCGGGGGGGCCGAGCACAGATACGCAGTATTTT,CASSYPPGLAGGPSTDTQYF
TRBD2,.,TRBJ2-3,TRBV6-2/TRBV6-3,TGTGCCAGCAGTTACAGACTAGCGGGTCAGGTCACAGATACGCAGTATTTT,CASSYRLAGQVTDTQYF
TRBD2,once,TRBJ2-2,TRBV4-1,TGCGCCAGCAGCCCCCCTGCGGGGGGCATCACCGGGGAGCTGTTTTTT,CASSPPAGGITGELFF
TRBD1,.,TRBJ1-5,TRBV19,TGTGCCAGTAGTTGGGACAGGGAATCTCAGCCCCAGCATTTT,CASSWDRESQPQHF
.,.,TRBJ2-4,TRBV19,TGTGCCACTTCTGAGAAAGGGAGCATTCAGTACTTC,CATSEKGSIQYF
.,.,TRBJ1-2,TRBV28,TGTGCCAGCAGTGGGACCATTTTAGAGCCTAACTATGGCTACACCTTC,CASSGTILEPNYGYTF
.,few,TRBJ1-1,TRBV5-5,TGTGCCAGCAGCTTGGCTGCTGGGATCACTGAAGCTTTCTTT,CASSLAAGITEAFF
TRBD2,.,TRBJ2-5,TRBV7-2,TGTGCCAGCAGCTTAGCCGGGCGGGGGGGCCTTGAGACCCAGTACTTC,CASSLAGRGGLETQYF
.,few,TRBJ1-1,TRBV3-1/TRBV3-2,TGTGCCAGCAGCGAGGCAGGGGTCACTGAAGCTTTCTTT,CASSEAGVTEAFF
.,.,TRBJ1-2,TRBV5-6,TGTGCCAGCAGCACCCGAAGGGGATCCACTTATGGCTACACCTTC,CASSTRRGSTYGYTF
.,.,TRBJ2-3,TRBV6-4,TGTGCCAGCAGTGACCGGACGGCTAGCACAGATACGCAGTATTTT,CASSDRTASTDTQYF
.,.,TRBJ2-1,TRBV5-5,TGTGCCAGCAGCTTGGCCCCGACCCTGAGCTCCTACAATGAGCAGTTCTTC,CASSLAPTLSSYNEQFF
.,.,TRBJ1-4,TRBV18,TGTGCCAGCTCCGCCCAGCGCTCTAATGAAAAACTGTTTTTT,CASSAQRSNEKLFF
.,few,TRBJ1-1,TRBV23-1,TGCGCCAGCAGTCAATCGAGCCAGGGGCTGGTCACTGAAGCTTTCTTT,CASSQSSQGLVTEAFF
.,.,TRBJ2-5,TRBV10-3,TGTGCCATCAGTGACCTTCCAATTAGGGAGACCCAGTACTTC,CAISDLPIRETQYF
.,.,TRBJ1-5,TRBV5-1,TGCGCCAGCAGCTTGGGGGACTCTGGGTATCAGCCCCAGCATTTT,CASSLGDSGYQPQHF
.,.,TRBJ1-2,TRBV19,TGTGCCAGCTTATTCGTCGCTGGCCCATATGGCTACACCTTC,CASLFVAGPYGYTF
.,.,TRBJ1-5,TRBV18,TGTGCCAGCTCAATAGACAGCGACGATCAGCCCCAGCATTTT,CASSIDSDDQPQHF
.,.,TRBJ1-2,TRBV24-1,TGTGCCACCAGTGATCAGACGGAGAACTATGGCTACACCTTC,CATSDQTENYGYTF
TRBD1,.,TRBJ1-1,TRBV19,TGTGCCAGTAGGGAGACAGGGAGGGGCACTGAAGCTTTCTTT,CASRETGRGTEAFF
.,.,TRBJ2-1,TRBV24-1,TGTGCCACCAGTGATGTTGGTGCCCAGAGCTCCTACAATGAGCAGTTCTTC,CATSDVGAQSSYNEQFF
.,once,TRBJ1-2,TRBV7-8,TGTGCCAGCAGCTCCAACCACGTCCGATTAAACTATGGCTACACCTTC,CASSSNHVRLNYGYTF
.,.,TRBJ2-1,TRBV2,TGTGCCAGCAGTGAACAGGGCTCCTACAATGAGCAGTTCTTC,CASSEQGSYNEQFF
.,.,TRBJ1-2,TRBV2,TGTGCCAGCGGATGGGCCCGAACCTCTAACTATGGCTACACCTTC,CASGWARTSNYGYTF
TRBD1,few,TRBJ1-4,TRBV7-7,TGTGCCAGCAGCTCCGGACAGGGGCTTGGCGAAAAACTGTTTTTT,CASSSGQGLGEKLFF
.,few,TRBJ1-1,TRBV7-9,TGTGCCAGCAGCGGGAGAGACAGGACGGGGAACACTGAAGCTTTCTTT,CASSGRDRTGNTEAFF
TRBD1,few,TRBJ1-6,TRBV30,TGTGCCTGGAGCGTCCGGGACAGGGCCAATTCACCCCTCCACTTT,CAWSVRDRANSPLHF
.,.,TRBJ1-2,TRBV6-5,TGTGCCAGCAGTTACCTCGCGGGGGAGGGAGGCTACACCTTC,CASSYLAGEGGYTF
.,large,TRBJ1-1,TRBV12-3/TRBV12-4,TGTGCCAGCAGTACTCAACAGAACACTGAAGCTTTCTTT,CASSTQQNTEAFF
.,.,TRBJ1-1,TRBV19,TGTGCCAGTACCAAATACCTGAGAGGGAAGAACACTGAAGCTTTCTTT,CASTKYLRGKNTEAFF
.,.,TRBJ2-5,TRBV12-5,TGTGCTAGTGGTCCGACAGTGTACCAAGAGACCCAGTACTTC,CASGPTVYQETQYF
.,.,TRBJ2-2,TRBV4-1,TGCGCCAGCAGCCAACATGGGCAGGGGAACACCGGGGAGCTGTTTTTT,CASSQHGQGNTGELFF
.,.,TRBJ2-5,TRBV6-6,TGTGCCAGCAGTTACTTCCGGGGGCAAGAGACCCAGTACTTC,CASSYFRGQETQYF
TRBD1,.,TRBJ1-1,TRBV5-1,TGCGCCACCCGCCCGGGACAGATAAACACTGAAGCTTTCTTT,CATRPGQINTEAFF
TRBD2,.,TRBJ2-3,TRBV29-1,TGCAGCGTTGAAGGAGGCGGTAGCGGGGGCCCAGATACGCAGTATTTT,CSVEGGGSGGPDTQYF
.,.,TRBJ2-1,TRBV9,TGTGCCAGCAGCGACTTCCAGGGGAATAATGAGCAGTTCTTC,CASSDFQGNNEQFF
TRBD2,.,TRBJ2-1,TRBV5-1,TGCGCCAGCAGCCCCCAGCTAGCGGGGTTCTACAATGAGCAGTTCTTC,CASSPQLAGFYNEQFF
.,few,TRBJ1-5,TRBV18,TGTGCCAGCTCACCATTAGGGGACAATCAGCCCCAGCATTTT,CASSPLGDNQPQHF
.,.,TRBJ2-3,TRBV5-8,TGTGCCAGCCCCTCTTGGGGTCCCAGGAGGGCAAGCACAGATACGCAGTATTTT,CASPSWGPRRASTDTQYF